This passage covers 6 T cell receptor beta chains from one sample sequenced in a study of blood T cell repertoires in COVID-19. Libraries were prepared by immunoSEQ multiplex PCR; TCRdb keeps only in-frame clonotypes and omits some of them. The sample holds 150,000 to 200,000 clones, approximately 89% seen once. The sample was peripheral blood. All receptors derive from a man in his 70s with acute or convalescent COVID-19.

In its sample, this clone was seen a few times. The sample contains more than one DNA sequence encoding this CDR3. This chain links TRBV6-5 with TRBJ1-5; 9 bases match TRBD1. This CDR3 comprises 15 residues. The germline V gene encodes CDR1 MNHEY and CDR2 SVGAGI. J was trimmed by 2 bases and V by 5 bases; bases with no gene match: 4. CDR3 DNA sequence: TGTGCCAGCAGTCGACAGGGGGGTGGCAATCAGCCCCAGCATTTT. Translating it yields CASSRQGGGNQPQHF.

The J gene is TRBJ1-1, the V gene TRBV18; 7 bases are shared with TRBD1. Unmatched junction bases numbered 6, after V lost 6 bases and J lost 8 bases. The V gene's germline CDR1 is KGHSH and CDR2 LQKENI. This CDR3 spans 12 amino acids. CDR3 in DNA: TGTGCCAGCTCCCTTGGACAGGCCGAAGCTTTCTTT. Translation: CASSLGQAEAFF.

The chain links TRBV15 to TRBJ2-5; a possible D gene is TRBD2 (6 bases). The germline V gene encodes CDR1 LNHNV and CDR2 YYDKDF (reference sequence). The germline V and J ends were trimmed by 2 bases and 0 bases, with 10 bases remaining between them. The CDR3 contains 15 residues. CDR3 sequence reads: CATSRSRRDQETQYF. The CDR3 bases are TGTGCCACCAGCAGATCGAGGAGGGACCAAGAGACCCAGTACTTC.

V is TRBV7-2 and J is TRBJ1-1; tentative D call: TRBD1 (6 bases). This CDR3 region has 15 residues. The V gene's germline CDR1 is SGHTA and CDR2 FQGNSA. The ends were cut back, 5 bases at V and 2 bases at J, with 15 bases in the middle. The CDR3 nucleotides read TGTGCCAGCAGCCCTCACTCAGGGGTTAACACTGAAGCTTTCTTT. This translates into CASSPHSGVNTEAFF.

The chain is built from TRBV5-1 and TRBJ2-5; D is ambiguous. CDR3 length: 14 residues. Per germline, CDR1 SGHRS and CDR2 YFSETQ. V was pared by 4 bases and J by 3 bases, with 13 bases between. The CDR3 bases are TGCGCCAGCAGCCCCCAGACATTTGAAGAGACCCAGTACTTC. As protein: CASSPQTFEETQYF.

This clone was picked up one time. The chain links TRBV4-3 to TRBJ2-1; weak D call: TRBD1 (6 bases). CDR3 length equals 17 residues. Germline-derived CDR1 and CDR2 are LGHNA and YSLEER. The V end was cut by 0 bases, the J end by 6 bases, with 18 bases between. CDR3 in DNA: TGCGCCAGCAGCCAAGATGATAGAGGACAGAGGACCAATGAGCAGTTCTTC. Its translation is CASSQDDRGQRTNEQFF.